A single sample is the source of the 9 T cell receptor beta chains below, sequenced in a study of post-analysis software for immune sequencing data. Study-wide findings and caveats: Among roughly five TRBV segments more frequent in patients than controls were TRBV5-6, TRBV5-1 and TRBV20-1.

These TCRs' antigens remain unknown. Researchers reported that TCR beta cDNA libraries carried unique molecular identifiers. TCRdb processed the PCR reads anew with MiXCR; each CDR3 protein has one entry. The data show about 400,000 distinct CDR3 sequences, less than 40% seen once. The sequencing sample was made of blood. The receptors here all came from a girl aged 5-17 years with multiple sclerosis.

V is TRBV5-1 and J is TRBJ2-7; D ambiguous. Germline V lookup: CDR1 SGHRS, CDR2 YFSETQ. Between the trimmed V and J ends, which lost 0 bases and 2 bases, there was a span of 6 bases. This CDR3 contains 13 residues. The CDR3 loop reads CASSLVAAYEQYF. CDR3 nucleotide sequence: TGCGCCAGCAGCTTGGTGGCAGCCTACGAGCAGTACTTC.

This clonotype was seen more than once but under ten times. The chain carries TRBV5-1 and TRBJ1-6, with D perhaps TRBD1 (5 bases). Germline-derived CDR1 and CDR2 are SGHRS and YFSETQ. This CDR3 has 12 amino acids. Trimming took off 4 bases at V and 9 bases at J, with 8 bases between the two ends. CDR3 residues: CASSGQGSPLHF. Here the CDR3 DNA reads TGCGCCAGCAGCGGGCAGGGTTCACCCCTCCACTTT.

In its sample, this clonotype was seen a few times. The V gene is TRBV7-3, the J gene TRBJ2-1, with D uncertain. Trimming took off 1 base at V and 7 bases at J, with 8 bases between the two ends. This CDR3 spans 13 amino acids. Germline CDR1 is SGHTA and CDR2 is FQGTGA. The DNA for the CDR3 is TGTGCCAGCAGCTTAAGTTCCCGGAATGAGCAGTTCTTC. Its protein product is CASSLSSRNEQFF.

J is TRBJ2-1 and V is TRBV2, with 8 positions matching TRBD1. V shed 6 bases and J 7 bases; nucleotides not matched to a gene: 8. Per the germline V gene, CDR1 is SNHLY and CDR2 is FYNNEI. The CDR3 sequence is 14 residues long. The CDR3 sequence is CASSRERTGNEQFF. DNA of the CDR3: TGTGCCAGCAGCCGTGAGCGGACAGGGAATGAGCAGTTCTTC.

This clonotype has only a few counts. The V and J genes are TRBV20-1 and TRBJ2-3, with 8 bases fitting TRBD1. Germline lookup yields CDR1 DFQATT and CDR2 SNEGSKA (reference sequence). The CDR3 length is 13 residues. The CDR3 region is CSRVQGESDTQYF. CDR3 sequence (DNA): TGCTCTCGCGTACAGGGGGAGTCAGATACGCAGTATTTT.

The CDR3 protein is CASSPGLAGTGELFF. CDR3 DNA: TGTGCCAGCAGCCCAGGACTAGCAGGCACCGGGGAGCTGTTTTTT. The chain is built from TRBV12-3 or TRBV12-4 and TRBJ2-2, with 8 bases matching TRBD2. CDR3 size: 15 residues. With V trimmed by 6 bases and J by 4 bases, 7 bases remained unmatched.

The sample holds a few counts of this clonotype. The chain is built from TRBV18 and TRBJ2-3, with unresolved D. The germline V gene encodes CDR1 KGHSH and CDR2 LQKENI. The CDR3 runs 15 residues. V gave up 3 bases and J gave up 1 base, with 11 bases separating them. CDR3 sequence reads: CASSPDALGTDTQYF. CDR3 coding DNA: TGTGCCAGCTCACCTGATGCGCTCGGCACAGATACGCAGTATTTT.

This clonotype came up a few times. This sequence joins TRBV4-2 and TRBJ1-5; D is unresolved. The CDR3 runs to 15 residues. The germline gives CDR1 LGHNA, CDR2 YNFKEQ. Between the trimmed V and J ends, which lost 0 bases and 1 base, there was a span of 7 bases. The CDR3 region has the DNA TGTGCCAGCAGCCAAGAAAACGGAAGCAATCAGCCCCAGCATTTT. Translation: CASSQENGSNQPQHF.

This clonotype was seen more than once but under ten times. This chain links TRBV6-2 or TRBV6-3 with TRBJ2-7; D call uncertain. The germline V gene has CDR1 MNHEY and CDR2 SVGEGT. Trimming left V 5 bases short and J 1 base short, with 15 bases between. CDR3 length: 15 amino acids. CDR3 amino acids: CASSPSDQVSYEQYF. As DNA, the CDR3 is TGTGCCAGCAGTCCCTCTGACCAGGTGTCCTACGAGCAGTACTTC.